Detailed here is one T cell receptor (beta chain). The data derive from a study of blood T cell repertoires in COVID-19. Study-wide background: Acute and convalescent COVID-19 specimens originated in the United States, Italy and Spain.

TCRdb's table, derived via immunoSEQ multiplex PCR, lists solely in-frame clones and lacks some. Among 250,000 to 400,000 clones listed, 75% to 90% were seen once. From germline, CDR1 is KGHSH and CDR2 LQKENI. The CDR3 extends over 14 amino acids. After removal of 4 bases from V and 7 bases from J, the junction contained 3 bases not matched to a gene. This TCR derives from a woman aged 25-40 years with COVID-19, enrolled during active disease. What was sequenced was peripheral blood. This chain uses TRBV18 with TRBJ2-1; 11 positions agree with TRBD2. CDR3: CASSLSSGRNEQFF. Written as DNA, the CDR3 is TGTGCCAGCTCACTGTCTAGCGGGAGGAATGAGCAGTTCTTC. Supplemented by reference TRBV18 and TRBJ2-1, the full variable domain reads NAGVMQNPRHLVRRRGQEARLRCSPMKGHSHVYWYRQLPEEGLKFMVYLQKENIIDESGMPKERFSAEFPKEGPSILRIQQVVRGDSAAYFCASSLSSGRNEQFFGPGTRLTVL.